The 20 T cell receptor beta chains in this list originate from one sample, sequenced in a study of blood T cell repertoires in COVID-19. Repertoires were generated with immunoSEQ multiplex PCR, while TCRdb's copy carries only in-frame clones and drops some. The sample has approximately 97,000 clones, around 87% seen once. What was sequenced was peripheral blood. These receptors were taken from a human donor in a cohort sampled during active COVID-19.

The chain uses TRBV7-8 and TRBJ2-7, with 9 bases lining up with TRBD1. Trimming cost V 5 bases and J 2 bases; bases outside gene matches: 7. The CDR3 extends over 15 amino acids. CDR1 and CDR2 from the germline V gene are SGHVS and FQNEAQ. DNA for the CDR3: TGTGCCAGCAGCCAGGAGACAGGGGGGACCTACGAGCAGTACTTC. It is translated as CASSQETGGTYEQYF.

This rearrangement joins TRBV7-9 to TRBJ2-5; D ambiguous. Germline V gene sequence: CDR1 SEHNR, CDR2 FQNEAQ (reference sequence). Between the trimmed V and J ends, which lost 4 bases and 1 base, there was a span of 10 bases. The CDR3 spans 14 residues. CDR3 DNA: TGTGCCAGCAGCTCCGAGCCTGGCCAAGAGACCCAGTACTTC. Translated: CASSSEPGQETQYF.

This rearrangement joins TRBV2 to TRBJ1-4; a possible D gene is TRBD1 (5 bases). This CDR3 region has 16 residues. Per germline, CDR1 SNHLY and CDR2 FYNNEI. Trimming took off 0 bases at V and 6 bases at J, with 14 bases between the two ends. The CDR3 nucleotides read TGTGCCAGCAGTGAAGCGCTTCAGGGTGCTTATGAAAAACTGTTTTTT. Translated, it gives CASSEALQGAYEKLFF.

The rearrangement joins TRBV3-1 (or the pseudogene TRBV3-2) to TRBJ1-3, with 8 bases aligning to TRBD1. The trim removed 2 bases at V and 1 base at J, leaving 10 bases unmatched. CDR3 length equals 18 residues. Germline-derived CDR1 and CDR2 are LGHDT and YNNKEL (reference sequence). The chain's CDR3 is CASSQLSGGPTSGNTIYF. Written as DNA, the CDR3 is TGTGCCAGCAGCCAATTATCAGGGGGCCCTACGTCTGGAAACACCATATATTTT.

This clone was picked up a small number of times. The chain couples TRBV29-1 to TRBJ2-6; 13 positions agree with TRBD2. V shed 6 bases and J 0 bases; nucleotides not matched to a gene: 11. The CDR3 spans 19 residues. Germline loops: CDR1 SQVTM, CDR2 ANQGSEA. In DNA, the CDR3 is TGCAGCGTCCAAGGAGGGACTAGCGGGGCTAGCTCTGGGGCCAACGTCCTGACTTTC. As protein: CSVQGGTSGASSGANVLTF.

This chain links TRBV4-3 with TRBJ2-3; 8 bases are shared with TRBD2. The germline V gene encodes CDR1 LGHNA and CDR2 YSLEER. Losses at the gene ends were 4 bases for V and 4 bases for J; bases not matched to a gene: 10. The length of the CDR3 is 16 residues. In DNA, the CDR3 is TGCGCCAGCAGCCCCAGCGTAGCGGGGAAGGCAGATACGCAGTATTTT. Amino acids: CASSPSVAGKADTQYF.

This clone was found a few times. This rearrangement joins TRBV20-1 to TRBJ1-5, with 7 positions matching TRBD1. Germline-derived CDR1 and CDR2 are DFQATT and SNEGSKA (reference sequence). V trimming: 3 bases; J trimming: 0 bases; junction bases outside the gene matches: 5. This CDR3 has 15 residues. The CDR3 loop is CSASGDSYSNQPQHF. CDR3 nucleotide sequence: TGCAGTGCTAGTGGGGACAGCTATAGCAATCAGCCCCAGCATTTT.

The chain joins TRBV28 to TRBJ2-7, with 7 bases lining up with TRBD1. The CDR3 is 12 residues long. The germline V gene has CDR1 MDHEN and CDR2 SYDVKM. The V gene end was trimmed by 7 bases and the J gene end by 7 bases; junction bases not matched to a gene: 7. The CDR3 DNA is TGTGCCAGCACCACCTCAGGGGGAGAGCAGTACTTC. Protein: CASTTSGGEQYF.

The chain links TRBV15 to TRBJ2-2; the match to TRBD1 covers 8 bases. With 2 bases clipped from V and 6 bases from J, the junction kept 11 bases outside the gene matches. CDR1 and CDR2 (germline): LNHNV, YYDKDF (reference sequence). The CDR3 totals 17 residues. Written as DNA, the CDR3 is TGTGCCACCAGCAGATCATCAGGGGGCGCGGACGCCGGGGAGCTGTTTTTT. Its protein is CATSRSSGGADAGELFF. Filled out from reference TRBV15 and TRBJ2-2, the complete variable domain reads DAMVIQNPRYQVTQFGKPVTLSCSQTLNHNVMYWYQQKSSQAPKLLFHYYDKDFNNEADTPDNFQSRRPNTSFCFLDIRSPGLGDTAMYLCATSRSSGGADAGELFFGEGSRLTVL.

The gene calls are TRBV5-1 and TRBJ2-7, with TRBD1 as a possible D gene (5 bases). V shed 0 bases and J shed 5 bases, with 18 bases lying between them. The CDR3 is 16 residues long. CDR1 and CDR2 from the germline V gene are SGHRS and YFSETQ. This CDR3 is CASSLAYSQGLDEQYF. The CDR3 bases are TGCGCCAGCAGCTTGGCCTATAGCCAGGGATTAGACGAGCAGTACTTC.

V gene TRBV29-1 combines with J gene TRBJ2-7, with 12 bases aligning to TRBD1. CDR3 length equals 14 residues. Losses at the gene ends were 8 bases for V and 2 bases for J; bases not matched to a gene: 7. Looked up from germline, CDR1 is SQVTM and CDR2 is ANQGSEA. The CDR3 DNA is TGCAGCATTGGGAGGGACAGGGGGCCCTACGAGCAGTACTTC. Translating gives CSIGRDRGPYEQYF.

This clone was seen once. This chain connects TRBV5-4 to TRBJ1-3; 7 positions match TRBD1. The junction had 5 bases not matched to a gene; V was cut back by 5 bases and J by 0 bases. Per germline, CDR1 SGHNT and CDR2 YYREEE (reference sequence). This CDR3 is 15 amino acids long. The CDR3 nucleotides read TGTGCCAGCAGTCAACAGGGGAGCTCTGGAAACACCATATATTTT. This gives the protein CASSQQGSSGNTIYF. Full variable domain (rest looked up from reference TRBV5-4 and TRBJ1-3): ETGVTQSPTHLIKTRGQQVTLRCSSQSGHNTVSWYQQALGQGPQFIFQYYREEENGRGNFPPRFSGLQFPNYSSELNVNALELDDSALYLCASSQQGSSGNTIYFGEGSWLTVV.

CDR3 sequence reads: CATSREGSPYEQYF. The CDR3 nucleotides read TGTGCCACCAGCAGAGAGGGCAGTCCCTACGAGCAGTACTTC. The J gene is TRBJ2-7, the V gene TRBV15, with unresolved D. V was shortened by 0 bases and J by 2 bases, with 8 bases between the two germline ends. Looked up from germline, CDR1 is LNHNV and CDR2 is YYDKDF (reference sequence). The CDR3 has 14 amino acids.

CDR3 DNA sequence: TGTGCCAGCAGCCTACAGGGGTTTGGGGTCTATGGCTACACCTTC. Amino acids: CASSLQGFGVYGYTF. The V and J genes are TRBV9 and TRBJ1-2; TRBD1 aligns across 7 bases. Germline values: CDR1 SGDLS, CDR2 YYNGEE. V was pared by 4 bases and J by 4 bases, with 10 bases of the junction left unmatched. The CDR3 is made up of 15 amino acids. Full variable domain (rest looked up from reference TRBV9 and TRBJ1-2): DSGVTQTPKHLITATGQRVTLRCSPRSGDLSVYWYQQSLDQGLQFLIQYYNGEERAKGNILERFSAQQFPDLHSELNLSSLELGDSALYFCASSLQGFGVYGYTFGSGTRLTVV.

The DNA for the CDR3 is TGTGCCAGCAGTCCAACTAGCGTCCAAGAGACCCAGTACTTC. It encodes CASSPTSVQETQYF. The V call is TRBV6-6, the J call TRBJ2-5, with 7 nucleotides matching TRBD2. CDR1 and CDR2 from the germline V gene are MNHNY and SVGAGI (reference sequence). CDR3 length: 14 residues. V was clipped by 5 bases and J by 1 base; unmatched bases: 4.

The V and J genes are TRBV5-1 and TRBJ2-1; 12 bases line up with TRBD2. The CDR3 loop spans 15 amino acids. Germline V gene data show CDR1 as SGHRS and CDR2 as YFSETQ. J was trimmed by 10 bases and V by 2 bases; bases with no gene match: 7. The CDR3 is CASSFELAGGREQFF. As DNA, the CDR3 is TGCGCCAGCAGCTTTGAACTAGCGGGAGGTCGCGAGCAGTTCTTC.

This clone has just a few counts. CDR3 nucleotide sequence: TGTGCCAGCAGTGAGCGGGGGAGTTCACCCCTCCACTTT. Its translation is CASSERGSSPLHF. The J gene is TRBJ1-6, the V gene TRBV2; D is perhaps TRBD1 (5 bases). This CDR3 is 13 amino acids long. V lost 3 bases and J 9 bases, leaving 9 bases between the germline ends. Germline CDR1 SNHLY, CDR2 FYNNEI.

The chain recombines TRBV6-6 with TRBJ2-7; D possibly corresponds to TRBD1 (6 bases). The V end lost 6 bases, the J end lost 4 bases, and 16 bases lay between the germline ends. The germline V gene encodes CDR1 MNHNY and CDR2 SVGAGI (reference sequence). The CDR3 sequence is 14 residues long. CDR3 sequence: CASSKQGTSYEQYF. The DNA of the CDR3 is TGTGCCAGCAGCAAACAGGGTACTTCTTACGAGCAGTACTTC.

The V call is TRBV5-4, the J call TRBJ2-3, with D possibly TRBD2 on 5 matching bases. The CDR3 has 14 amino acids. The germline gives CDR1 SGHNT, CDR2 YYREEE (reference sequence). With 7 bases removed from V and 1 base from J, the gap between germline ends came to 13 bases. Here the CDR3 reads CASVAGLGTDTQYF. The CDR3 coding sequence is TGTGCCAGCGTCGCGGGCTTGGGCACAGATACGCAGTATTTT.

The chain joins TRBV24-1 to TRBJ1-1, with D possibly matching TRBD1 (5 bases). The germline V and J ends were trimmed by 1 base and 5 bases, with 7 bases remaining between them. The CDR3 contains 13 residues. The germline gives CDR1 KGHDR, CDR2 SFDVKD. The CDR3 sequence is CATSDFRGTEAFF. The DNA for the CDR3 is TGTGCCACCAGTGATTTTCGGGGGACTGAAGCTTTCTTT.